The 9 T cell receptor beta chains below come from one sample, sequenced in a study of blood T cells in healthy people across ages. Through a sample-barcoded 5' primer and a J-beta primer mix, a second PCR was run for roughly 7 to 12 cycles. TCRdb called the 5' RACE reads again in MiXCR, with one record for every CDR3 protein. The sample shows 450,000 to 600,000 distinct CDR3 sequences, over 25% of them seen only once. The data were also submitted as part of a second study, on T cells of mothers and their children.

The sequenced material came from blood. These receptors were collected from a boy younger than 10 in good health.

This clonotype was counted between two and nine times. The chain couples TRBV20-1 to TRBJ2-7; TRBD1 agrees at 8 bases. Germline loops: CDR1 DFQATT, CDR2 SNEGSKA (reference sequence). Losses at the gene ends were 4 bases for V and 4 bases for J; bases not matched to a gene: 3. The CDR3 consists of 12 residues. The CDR3 DNA is TGCAGTGCTACCAGGGGGCTTTACGAGCAGTACTTC. The encoded protein is CSATRGLYEQYF.

The V and J genes are TRBV11-2 and TRBJ1-1, with 8 bases identical to TRBD1. The CDR3 runs to 14 residues. In germline, CDR1 is SGHAT, CDR2 FQNNGV. Trimming took 3 bases from V and 4 from J; bases not matched to a gene: 4. CDR3 sequence: CASSLQGAATEAFF. The DNA of the CDR3 is TGTGCCAGCAGCTTGCAGGGGGCGGCCACTGAAGCTTTCTTT. Complete variable domain (other parts from reference TRBV11-2 and TRBJ1-1): EAGVAQSPRYKIIEKRQSVAFWCNPISGHATLYWYQQILGQGPKLLIQFQNNGVVDDSQLPKDRFSAERLKGVDSTLKIQPAKLEDSAVYLCASSLQGAATEAFFGQGTRLTVV.

This clonotype was recorded a few times. CDR3 residues: CASSTGQGVYEQYF. The DNA of the CDR3 is TGCGCCAGCAGCACCGGACAGGGGGTCTACGAGCAGTACTTC. The V and J genes are TRBV5-1 and TRBJ2-7, with 10 nucleotides matching TRBD1. The CDR3 length is 14 residues. Germline assignment: CDR1 SGHRS and CDR2 YFSETQ. V gave up 4 bases and J gave up 3 bases; unmatched junction bases: 4.

This clonotype was detected only a few times. The J gene is TRBJ2-7, the V gene TRBV2; 8 bases are a match to TRBD2. CDR1 and CDR2 from the germline V gene are SNHLY and FYNNEI. The CDR3 covers 14 residues. J gave up 3 bases and V 6 bases, and 7 bases lay outside the gene matches. CDR3 amino acids: CASRVPSGGYEQYF. CDR3 nucleotides: TGTGCCAGCAGGGTTCCGAGCGGGGGCTACGAGCAGTACTTC.

There are a few counts of this clonotype. This chain uses TRBV5-4 with TRBJ2-5, with 10 bases that match TRBD2. The CDR3 extends over 17 amino acids. V lost 3 bases and J lost 5; bases outside the gene matches: 13. CDR1 and CDR2 from the germline V gene are SGHNT and YYREEE (reference sequence). CDR3 region: CASSSGTASGGVETQYF. The CDR3 DNA sequence: TGTGCCAGCAGCTCAGGGACGGCTAGCGGGGGCGTGGAGACCCAGTACTTC.

The chain has TRBV7-9 and TRBJ2-2; D is ambiguous. The V and J ends lost 4 bases and 2 bases respectively, with 14 bases between them. From germline, CDR1 is SEHNR and CDR2 FQNEAQ (reference sequence). This CDR3 has 16 amino acids. CDR3 protein: CASSYPGSLNTGELFF. Written as DNA, the CDR3 is TGTGCCAGCAGCTACCCTGGATCTCTTAACACCGGGGAGCTGTTTTTT. Combining the CDR3 with reference TRBV7-9 and TRBJ2-2 gives the whole variable domain DTGVSQNPRHKITKRGQNVTFRCDPISEHNRLYWYRQTLGQGPEFLTYFQNEAQLEKSRLLSDRFSAERPKGSFSTLEIQRTEQGDSAMYLCASSYPGSLNTGELFFGEGSRLTVL.

This chain joins TRBV29-1 and TRBJ2-7, with 9 bases that match TRBD2. Trimming took 5 bases from V and 1 from J; bases not matched to a gene: 3. This CDR3 is built from 13 residues. The V gene's germline CDR1 is SQVTM and CDR2 ANQGSEA. The CDR3 DNA reads TGCAGCGTTCGTAGCGGGGGTTCCTACGAGCAGTACTTC. It encodes CSVRSGGSYEQYF.

V usage is TRBV2 and J usage is TRBJ2-4; TRBD2 agrees at 7 bases. J lost 1 base, V lost 4 bases, and 10 bases had no gene match. Germline CDR1 is SNHLY and CDR2 is FYNNEI. This CDR3 spans 17 amino acids. Here the CDR3 reads CASSGKDSRGAKNIQYF. Here the CDR3 DNA reads TGTGCCAGCAGTGGAAAAGACTCGCGGGGGGCCAAAAACATTCAGTACTTC. The complete variable domain, with remaining parts taken from reference TRBV2 and TRBJ2-4, reads EPEVTQTPSHQVTQMGQEVILRCVPISNHLYFYWYRQILGQKVEFLVSFYNNEISEKSEIFDDQFSVERPDGSNFTLKIRSTKLEDSAMYFCASSGKDSRGAKNIQYFGAGTRLSVL.

A few counts support this clonotype. The chain combines TRBV12-3 or TRBV12-4 with TRBJ1-2; D is possibly TRBD1 (6 bases). The CDR3 consists of 13 residues. Trimming shortened V by 5 bases and J by 8 bases, and 15 bases separated the two germline ends. DNA for the CDR3: TGTGCCAGCAGTCTCGAAGCCGGGGGCGGCTACACCTTC. Residues: CASSLEAGGGYTF.